This TCR beta chain was recovered during a study of lymphopenia after photon versus proton radiotherapy. Study conclusions and caveats: After the lymphocyte nadir, photon-treated repertoires showed oligoclonal expansion, especially of CD8+ Temra cells.

In the case of this clone: Its specificity is unknown.

Germline CDR1 reads SGHNT; CDR2 reads YYREEE (reference sequence). The CDR3 covers 16 residues. The V segment lost 3 bases and the J segment 5 bases; nucleotides outside the gene matches: 10. Profiling relied on immunoSEQ multiplex PCR, and the TCRdb table lists in-frame clones only, not all of them. The table records about 14,000 clones, 82% of them present only once. Material: peripheral blood, obtained from a patient treated with photon-based radiotherapy. The receptor comes from a man between 45 and 60 years old with gastric cancer. The chain recombines TRBV5-4 with TRBJ1-4; TRBD1 aligns across 7 bases. The CDR3 loop reads CASSSLQGQLNEKLFF. The CDR3 DNA is TGTGCCAGCAGCTCTCTCCAGGGACAGCTAAATGAAAAACTGTTTTTT. The whole variable domain, remainder taken from reference TRBV5-4 and TRBJ1-4, is ETGVTQSPTHLIKTRGQQVTLRCSSQSGHNTVSWYQQALGQGPQFIFQYYREEENGRGNFPPRFSGLQFPNYSSELNVNALELDDSALYLCASSSLQGQLNEKLFFGSGTQLSVL.